The 21 T cell receptor beta chains listed next were all sequenced from one sample in a study of CD8 T cells in ankylosing spondylitis. TCRdb reprocessed the 5' RACE reads with MiXCR, giving one entry per CDR3 protein. The sample records approximately 130,000 distinct CDR3 sequences, around 9.3% being singletons. Source material: blood, either unsorted or a sorted T cell fraction (not recorded which). The receptors shown here come from a male donor with ankylosing spondylitis or in good health (not recorded which).

This clonotype has ten or more counts. The V gene is TRBV12-3 or TRBV12-4, the J gene TRBJ2-1; D is uncertain. V shed 6 bases and J shed 9 bases, with 9 bases lying between them. The CDR3 length is 11 residues. Written as DNA, the CDR3 is TGTGCCAGCAGCCCTGGTGGTGAGCAGTTCTTC. Translation: CASSPGGEQFF.

This clonotype showed up just a few times. The CDR3 DNA reads TGCAGCGTTGGGGGCTATTTGAGCGGGAGGCGGAGTGAGCAGTTCTTC. It is translated as CSVGGYLSGRRSEQFF. The rearrangement links TRBV29-1 to TRBJ2-1, with 9 bases lining up with TRBD2. V shed 4 bases, J shed 9 bases, and the junction held 16 bases outside the gene matches. The length of the CDR3 is 16 residues. CDR1 is SQVTM, CDR2 ANQGSEA, per germline.

Many counts were recorded for this clonotype. V usage is TRBV25-1 and J usage is TRBJ1-5; 7 nucleotides line up with TRBD1. Losses at the gene ends were 4 bases for V and 5 bases for J; bases not matched to a gene: 2. The CDR3 spans 13 residues. Germline CDR1 reads MGHDK; CDR2 reads SYGVNS. The CDR3 DNA sequence: TGTGCCAGCAGTGGACAGGGATATCAGCCCCAGCATTTT. Translated, it gives CASSGQGYQPQHF.

For the CDR3, the DNA is TGTGCCAGCAGATCCCAGGGACGATCCTACGAGCAGTACTTC. Residues: CASRSQGRSYEQYF. The rearrangement links TRBV6-1 to TRBJ2-7, with D perhaps TRBD1 or TRBD2 (5 bases each). The V gene's germline CDR1 is MNHNS and CDR2 SASEGT. With 6 bases removed from V and 1 base from J, the gap between germline ends came to 13 bases. CDR3 length: 14 amino acids.

In its sample, this clonotype was seen a few times. The J gene is TRBJ2-1, the V gene TRBV5-5; no reliable D call. Germline V CDR1 and CDR2: SGHKS, YYEKEE (reference sequence). V lost 0 bases and J 6 bases, leaving 7 bases between the germline ends. The CDR3 contains 13 residues. The chain's CDR3 is CASSLAPPNEQFF. CDR3 in DNA: TGTGCCAGCAGCTTGGCGCCCCCCAATGAGCAGTTCTTC.

This clonotype was detected only a few times. This may be a read error: a much more frequent sequence differs by one nucleotide. This rearrangement joins TRBV15 to TRBJ2-6; possible D gene TRBD1, 5 bases. There are 16 residues in the CDR3. Germline CDR1 and CDR2: LNHNV and YYDKDF (reference sequence). In DNA, the CDR3 is TGTGCCACCAGCAGAGCAGGGATCTCTGGGGCCAACGGCCTGACTTTC. Its protein product is CATSRAGISGANGLTF.

This clonotype was counted ten times or more. The chain combines TRBV7-9 with TRBJ2-3, with 7 bases that match TRBD2. The CDR3 loop spans 17 amino acids. Germline V gene sequence: CDR1 SEHNR, CDR2 FQNEAQ (reference sequence). Germline trimming cut 0 bases from V and 4 bases from J; bases unmatched to any gene: 10. CDR3 nucleotides: TGTGCCAGCAGCTTAGCGCGCGGGGGAATCCGAGCAGATACGCAGTATTTT. Translating gives CASSLARGGIRADTQYF.

This clonotype was detected many times. V is TRBV29-1 and J is TRBJ2-3; 11 bases match TRBD2. In germline, CDR1 is SQVTM, CDR2 ANQGSEA. V was pared by 7 bases and J by 1 base, with 7 bases of the junction left unmatched. The CDR3 totals 15 residues. This CDR3 reads CSAQLAGVGTDTQYF. The CDR3 bases are TGCAGCGCCCAACTAGCGGGAGTCGGCACAGATACGCAGTATTTT.

In DNA form, the CDR3 reads TGTGCCAGCAGTCCTCTCAATCAGCCCCAGCATTTT. As protein: CASSPLNQPQHF. This chain connects TRBV27 to TRBJ1-5; no definite D call. The CDR3 runs 12 residues. CDR1 and CDR2 from the germline V gene are MNHEY and SMNVEV (reference sequence). Trimming pared 5 bases from V and 3 bases from J, leaving 5 bases between.

V usage is TRBV5-1 and J usage is TRBJ2-7, with 11 bases that match TRBD2. This CDR3 comprises 16 residues. V was clipped by 0 bases and J by 7 bases; unmatched bases: 9. The V gene's germline CDR1 is SGHRS and CDR2 YFSETQ. CDR3 amino acids: CASSLAPTSGMEEQYF. As DNA, the CDR3 is TGCGCCAGCAGCTTGGCCCCGACTAGCGGGATGGAAGAGCAGTACTTC.

This clonotype appeared a few times. The chain employs TRBV27 and TRBJ2-1; no clear D gene. The CDR3 sequence is 10 residues long. Trimming pared 2 bases from V and 8 bases from J, leaving 1 base between. Germline CDR1 and CDR2: MNHEY and SMNVEV (reference sequence). The DNA of the CDR3 is TGTGCCAGCAGTTTACATGAGCAGTTCTTC. Its translation is CASSLHEQFF.

The rearrangement links TRBV3-1 to TRBJ2-2, with TRBD2 identical over 8 bases. V trimming: 1 base; J trimming: 4 bases; junction bases outside the gene matches: 5. The CDR3 is made up of 16 amino acids. Germline V gives CDR1 LGHDT, CDR2 YNNKEL (reference sequence). The chain's CDR3 is CASSQGLAGLTGELFF. In DNA form, the CDR3 reads TGTGCCAGCAGCCAAGGGCTAGCGGGTCTCACCGGGGAGCTGTTTTTT.

The J gene is TRBJ2-1, the V gene TRBV11-2; D is ambiguous. V lost 0 bases, J lost 7 bases, and 13 bases lay in between. This CDR3 spans 15 amino acids. Germline values: CDR1 SGHAT, CDR2 FQNNGV. The CDR3: CASSLDSLMGNEQFF. The CDR3 DNA reads as TGTGCCAGCAGCTTAGATTCTCTAATGGGGAATGAGCAGTTCTTC.

This clonotype was detected a few times. This chain connects TRBV27 to TRBJ2-7; possibly TRBD1 for D (5 bases). The CDR3 sequence is 15 residues long. V lost 5 bases to trimming and J lost 0 bases, with 14 bases between them. CDR1 and CDR2 (germline): MNHEY, SMNVEV (reference sequence). CDR3 bases: TGTGCCAGCAGTACCATAGGCGACAGCTCCTACGAGCAGTACTTC. Its protein product is CASSTIGDSSYEQYF.

This clonotype came up many times. The chain links TRBV4-1 to TRBJ2-1; D remains unclear. The CDR3 sequence is 15 residues long. The V and J ends lost 0 bases and 4 bases respectively, with 10 bases between them. The V gene's germline CDR1 is MGHRA and CDR2 YSYEKL. The CDR3 nucleotides are TGCGCCAGCAGCCAAGATACAGACGGATACAATGAGCAGTTCTTC. This translates into CASSQDTDGYNEQFF.

This clonotype was recorded at least ten times. The rearrangement links TRBV18 to TRBJ1-2, with TRBD1 as a possible D gene (5 bases). The V end lost 0 bases, the J end lost 6 bases, and 8 bases lay between the germline ends. This CDR3 is 13 amino acids long. Germline assignment: CDR1 KGHSH and CDR2 LQKENI. The CDR3, as DNA: TGTGCCAGCTCACCACCGGGGGAGGATGGCTACACCTTC. Translated, it gives CASSPPGEDGYTF.

There are many counts of this clonotype. This chain uses TRBV7-9 with TRBJ1-4; no definite D call. The CDR3 contains 13 residues. The V end was cut by 2 bases, the J end by 6 bases, with 7 bases between. Germline V gene lookup returns CDR1 SEHNR and CDR2 FQNEAQ (reference sequence). CDR3 DNA sequence: TGTGCCAGCAGCTTATCCGAAGATGAAAAACTGTTTTTT. This sequence encodes CASSLSEDEKLFF.

This clonotype was recorded at least ten times. The J gene is TRBJ2-7, the V gene TRBV7-2; TRBD2 might be the D (5 bases). V was clipped by 4 bases and J by 0 bases, with 13 bases between them. CDR1 is SGHTA and CDR2 is FQGNSA in the germline V gene. This CDR3 contains 15 residues. CDR3 loop: CASSSPRRDSYEQYF. CDR3 DNA: TGTGCCAGCAGCTCCCCTCGACGGGACTCCTACGAGCAGTACTTC.

This clonotype has a count of ten or more. The chain employs TRBV5-1 and TRBJ2-3; D may be TRBD1 (5 bases). Trimming took off 8 bases at V and 4 bases at J, with 17 bases between the two ends. The CDR3 covers 14 residues. Looked up from germline, CDR1 is SGHRS and CDR2 is YFSETQ. The CDR3 DNA reads TGCGCCAGTCAACAGGAATCTATTCCAGATACGCAGTATTTT. It is translated as CASQQESIPDTQYF.

This clonotype was recorded at least ten times. The chain carries TRBV28 and TRBJ2-3; 8 nucleotides line up with TRBD1. The CDR3 has 17 amino acids. Germline CDR1 reads MDHEN; CDR2 reads SYDVKM. V lost 3 bases and J lost 1; bases outside the gene matches: 9. In DNA form, the CDR3 reads TGTGCCAGCAGTTTCGGACAGGGTTTTATTCGCACAGATACGCAGTATTTT. Protein sequence: CASSFGQGFIRTDTQYF.

This clonotype was observed a few times. The chain joins TRBV11-2 to TRBJ2-5; 7 bases match TRBD1. The V segment lost 5 bases and the J segment 9 bases; nucleotides outside the gene matches: 15. The CDR3 runs to 15 residues. Germline V gives CDR1 SGHAT, CDR2 FQNNGV. The CDR3 spells CASSPRWTGRQAQYF. CDR3 sequence (DNA): TGTGCCAGCAGCCCACGTTGGACAGGCCGCCAGGCCCAGTACTTC.